The entry below describes one T cell receptor beta chain. The antigen is unknown. Each CDR3 protein is one row after TCRdb ran MiXCR on the multiplex PCR reads. The sample shows 200,000 to 250,000 distinct CDR3 sequences, roughly 30% of them seen only once. This CDR3 has 13 amino acids. Losses at the gene ends were 5 bases for V and 11 bases for J; bases not matched to a gene: 13. Germline CDR1 DFQATT, CDR2 SNEGSKA (reference sequence). The lymph nodes were axillary draining lymph nodes from breast cancer patients. The sample originates from a study of breast tumors, draining lymph nodes, adjacent tissues. General study points: Tumor repertoires ranked between lymph nodes and nontumor tissue in diversity, with V and J gene preferences. Findings are consistent with lymph node origin and intratumoral expansion of most tumor T cells.

The clonotype comes from a female donor with breast cancer. Some clones in this sample may be carry-over from other donors' samples. The V gene is TRBV20-1, the J gene TRBJ2-3; 7 bases map to TRBD1. What was sequenced was axillary lymph node tissue. CDR3 sequence reads: CSASPRQGYEQYF. Here the CDR3 DNA reads TGCAGTGCTTCCCCGCGACAGGGCTATGAGCAGTATTTT.